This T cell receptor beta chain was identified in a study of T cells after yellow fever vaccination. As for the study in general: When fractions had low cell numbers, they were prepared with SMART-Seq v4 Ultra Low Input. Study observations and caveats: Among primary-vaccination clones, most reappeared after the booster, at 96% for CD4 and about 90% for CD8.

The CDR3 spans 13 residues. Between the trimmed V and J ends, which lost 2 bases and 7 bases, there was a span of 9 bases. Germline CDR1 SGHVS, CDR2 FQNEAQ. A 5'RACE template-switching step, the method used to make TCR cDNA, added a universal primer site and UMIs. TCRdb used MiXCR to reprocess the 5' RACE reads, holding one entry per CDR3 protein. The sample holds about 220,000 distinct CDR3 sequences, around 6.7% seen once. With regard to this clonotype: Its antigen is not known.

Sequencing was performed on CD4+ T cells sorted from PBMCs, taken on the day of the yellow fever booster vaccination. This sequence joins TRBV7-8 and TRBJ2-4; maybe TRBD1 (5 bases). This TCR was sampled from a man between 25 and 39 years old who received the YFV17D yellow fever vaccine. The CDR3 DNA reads TGTGCCAGCAGCTTAATTGGGGCTAACATTCAGTACTTC. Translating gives CASSLIGANIQYF.